Listed below are T cell receptor beta chains from one sample, sequenced in a study of blood T cell repertoires in COVID-19. The table came from immunoSEQ multiplex PCR; TCRdb's copy has only in-frame clones and leaves some out. The sample records 120,000 or so clones, approximately 83% being singletons. Sequencing was done on a sample of peripheral blood. The receptors come from a woman of 80 years or more with acute or convalescent COVID-19. Both conserved end residues are part of each CDR3. D genes are given only for firm matches. Clone size is not always given. Where it is, it says once, few, many or a class for expanded clones.

CDR3 protein: CASSLSRGNEQFF
CDR3 DNA: TGTGCCAGCAGCTTATCTAGGGGGAATGAGCAGTTCTTC
D gene: -
V gene: TRBV11-3
J gene: TRBJ2-1
clone size: -

CDR3 protein: CASSQGRVSNQPQHF
CDR3 DNA: TGTGCCAGCAGCCAAGGGAGGGTCAGCAATCAGCCCCAGCATTTT
D gene: -
V gene: TRBV3-1/TRBV3-2
J gene: TRBJ1-5
clone size: -

CDR3 protein: CASSPAGQARYTF
CDR3 DNA: TGTGCCAGCAGCCCGGCGGGCCAGGCTCGCTACACCTTC
D gene: -
V gene: TRBV5-6
J gene: TRBJ1-2
clone size: -

CDR3 protein: CASSSSDRGRYQPQHF
CDR3 DNA: TGTGCCAGCAGTTCCTCGGACAGGGGGCGTTATCAGCCCCAGCATTTT
D gene: TRBD1
V gene: TRBV11-1
J gene: TRBJ1-5
clone size: -

CDR3 protein: CASSLYRDNQPQHF
CDR3 DNA: TGTGCCAGCTCCCTATACAGGGACAATCAGCCCCAGCATTTT
D gene: -
V gene: TRBV18
J gene: TRBJ1-5
clone size: -

CDR3 protein: CASSLRRTSRTGELFF
CDR3 DNA: TGTGCCAGCAGTTTAAGAAGGACTAGTCGCACCGGGGAGCTGTTTTTT
D gene: TRBD2
V gene: TRBV27
J gene: TRBJ2-2
clone size: -

CDR3 protein: CASSPDLLAPLNEQFF
CDR3 DNA: TGTGCCAGCAGCCCCGACCTCCTAGCGCCCCTTAATGAGCAGTTCTTC
D gene: -
V gene: TRBV4-2
J gene: TRBJ2-1
clone size: -

CDR3 protein: CASSQGITGSSYNSPLHF
CDR3 DNA: TGTGCCAGCAGTCAGGGGATAACAGGGAGCTCCTATAATTCACCCCTCCACTTT
D gene: -
V gene: TRBV7-8
J gene: TRBJ1-6
clone size: -

CDR3 protein: CASSEVRGTESPLHF
CDR3 DNA: TGTGCCAGCAGTGAGGTCAGGGGTACGGAATCACCCCTCCACTTT
D gene: -
V gene: TRBV2
J gene: TRBJ1-6
clone size: -

CDR3 protein: CASSQSLSGNTIYF
CDR3 DNA: TGTGCCAGCAGCCAATCTCTCTCTGGAAACACCATATATTTT
D gene: -
V gene: TRBV14
J gene: TRBJ1-3
clone size: -

CDR3 protein: CASSLRLADTQYF
CDR3 DNA: TGTGCCAGCAGTCTCAGACTAGCAGATACGCAGTATTTT
D gene: -
V gene: TRBV28
J gene: TRBJ2-3
clone size: -

CDR3 protein: CASSVTTGSSAGNTIYF
CDR3 DNA: TGCGCCAGCAGTGTCACCACAGGGAGTTCTGCCGGAAACACCATATATTTT
D gene: -
V gene: TRBV10-2
J gene: TRBJ1-3
clone size: once

CDR3 protein: CASSRPSTDTQYF
CDR3 DNA: TGTGCCAGCTCACGGCCGAGCACAGATACGCAGTATTTT
D gene: -
V gene: TRBV18
J gene: TRBJ2-3
clone size: -

CDR3 protein: CASSISGRSNYGYTF
CDR3 DNA: TGTGCCAGTAGTATTTCAGGCCGCTCTAACTATGGCTACACCTTC
D gene: -
V gene: TRBV19
J gene: TRBJ1-2
clone size: -

CDR3 protein: CASSKTLNSRGPKTMNTEAFF
CDR3 DNA: TGTGCCAGCAGCAAGACATTAAACTCGAGGGGGCCCAAAACAATGAACACTGAAGCTTTCTTT
D gene: TRBD1
V gene: TRBV6-6
J gene: TRBJ1-1
clone size: -

CDR3 protein: CASIEQGIGEAFF
CDR3 DNA: TGTGCCAGCATCGAACAGGGGATAGGTGAAGCTTTCTTT
D gene: TRBD1
V gene: TRBV12-3/TRBV12-4
J gene: TRBJ1-1
clone size: once

CDR3 protein: CASRPVRDYKYEQYF
CDR3 DNA: TGCGCCAGCAGGCCAGTCCGGGACTACAAGTACGAGCAGTACTTC
D gene: TRBD2
V gene: TRBV5-1
J gene: TRBJ2-7
clone size: few

CDR3 protein: CASSIRNRAGNTEAFF
CDR3 DNA: TGTGCCAGTAGTATAAGAAACAGGGCGGGGAACACTGAAGCTTTCTTT
D gene: -
V gene: TRBV19
J gene: TRBJ1-1
clone size: -

CDR3 protein: CASRNFPGGSYEQYF
CDR3 DNA: TGCGCCAGCAGGAACTTCCCCGGAGGCTCCTACGAGCAGTACTTC
D gene: -
V gene: TRBV5-1
J gene: TRBJ2-7
clone size: -

CDR3 protein: CASRLLFLAGSYNEQFF
CDR3 DNA: TGTGCCAGTCGGCTATTGTTTCTAGCGGGCTCCTACAATGAGCAGTTCTTC
D gene: TRBD2
V gene: TRBV2
J gene: TRBJ2-1
clone size: once

CDR3 protein: CATAGATDTQYF
CDR3 DNA: TGTGCCACCGCGGGGGCCACAGATACGCAGTATTTT
D gene: -
V gene: TRBV24-1
J gene: TRBJ2-3
clone size: -

CDR3 protein: CASSLGQGARNYGYTF
CDR3 DNA: TGTGCCAGCAGCCTCGGCCAGGGGGCCAGGAACTATGGCTACACCTTC
D gene: TRBD1
V gene: TRBV11-2
J gene: TRBJ1-2
clone size: -

CDR3 protein: CATETAEGPQHF
CDR3 DNA: TGTGCCACCGAAACAGCCGAGGGACCCCAGCATTTT
D gene: -
V gene: TRBV24-1
J gene: TRBJ1-5
clone size: -

CDR3 protein: CARSQGPGDEQFF
CDR3 DNA: TGTGCCCGCTCACAGGGGCCCGGGGATGAGCAGTTCTTC
D gene: TRBD1
V gene: TRBV7-2
J gene: TRBJ2-1
clone size: -

CDR3 protein: CAISGGGLESNQPQHF
CDR3 DNA: TGTGCCATCAGTGGGGGGGGACTCGAGAGCAATCAGCCCCAGCATTTT
D gene: -
V gene: TRBV10-3
J gene: TRBJ1-5
clone size: -

CDR3 protein: CASSLVGATEAFF
CDR3 DNA: TGCGCCAGCAGCTTGGTGGGGGCGACTGAAGCTTTCTTT
D gene: -
V gene: TRBV5-1
J gene: TRBJ1-1
clone size: -

CDR3 protein: CASSPEISNQPQHF
CDR3 DNA: TGTGCCAGCTCACCTGAGATTAGCAATCAGCCCCAGCATTTT
D gene: -
V gene: TRBV18
J gene: TRBJ1-5
clone size: -

CDR3 protein: CASSLAVSGELFF
CDR3 DNA: TGCGCCAGCAGCTTGGCCGTGTCTGGGGAGCTGTTTTTT
D gene: -
V gene: TRBV5-1
J gene: TRBJ2-2
clone size: -

CDR3 protein: CASSYPSASYEQYF
CDR3 DNA: TGTGCCAGCAGTTACCCTAGCGCCTCCTACGAGCAGTACTTC
D gene: -
V gene: TRBV6-2/TRBV6-3
J gene: TRBJ2-7
clone size: -

CDR3 protein: CASSLRGQTTMIQYF
CDR3 DNA: TGTGCCAGCAGTTTACGGGGACAGACTACAATGATTCAGTACTTC
D gene: TRBD1
V gene: TRBV27
J gene: TRBJ2-4
clone size: -

CDR3 protein: CASSYTGLVNEKLFF
CDR3 DNA: TGTGCCAGCAGTTACACAGGTCTCGTTAATGAAAAACTGTTTTTT
D gene: -
V gene: TRBV6-5
J gene: TRBJ1-4
clone size: -

CDR3 protein: CASSFGENQPQHF
CDR3 DNA: TGCGCCAGCAGCTTCGGGGAGAATCAGCCCCAGCATTTT
D gene: -
V gene: TRBV5-1
J gene: TRBJ1-5
clone size: -

CDR3 protein: CASSLLRAGELFF
CDR3 DNA: TGTGCCAGCAGCTTATTGCGCGCCGGGGAGCTGTTTTTT
D gene: -
V gene: TRBV7-9
J gene: TRBJ2-2
clone size: -

CDR3 protein: CASRLTFRGSTEAFF
CDR3 DNA: TGTGCCAGCAGGCTAACCTTCAGGGGGAGCACTGAAGCTTTCTTT
D gene: TRBD1
V gene: TRBV5-5
J gene: TRBJ1-1
clone size: few

CDR3 protein: CASSLGQGIGPSSPLHF
CDR3 DNA: TGCGCCAGCAGCTTGGGACAGGGTATCGGCCCTAGTTCACCCCTCCACTTT
D gene: TRBD1
V gene: TRBV5-1
J gene: TRBJ1-6
clone size: -

CDR3 protein: CASSLAGGHSGNTIYF
CDR3 DNA: TGTGCCAGCAGCTTAGCGGGCGGACACTCTGGAAACACCATATATTTT
D gene: -
V gene: TRBV7-6
J gene: TRBJ1-3
clone size: -

CDR3 protein: CASAIRQSAEAFF
CDR3 DNA: TGTGCCAGCGCGATCCGACAGAGTGCTGAAGCTTTCTTT
D gene: -
V gene: TRBV3-1/TRBV3-2
J gene: TRBJ1-1
clone size: -

CDR3 protein: CASSQGVPRDTGELFF
CDR3 DNA: TGTGCCAGCTCACAAGGGGTTCCCCGCGACACCGGGGAGCTGTTTTTT
D gene: -
V gene: TRBV18
J gene: TRBJ2-2
clone size: -

CDR3 protein: CASSLDPGGRSYEQYF
CDR3 DNA: TGTGCCAGCAGCTTAGACCCAGGCGGGCGGTCCTACGAGCAGTACTTC
D gene: -
V gene: TRBV11-2
J gene: TRBJ2-7
clone size: few

CDR3 protein: CASGTQGLIYGYTF
CDR3 DNA: TGTGCCAGCGGGACACAGGGCTTAATCTATGGCTACACCTTC
D gene: -
V gene: TRBV7-3
J gene: TRBJ1-2
clone size: -

CDR3 protein: CSATGPGEAFF
CDR3 DNA: TGCAGTGCCACCGGACCGGGGGAAGCTTTCTTT
D gene: -
V gene: TRBV20-1
J gene: TRBJ1-1
clone size: -

CDR3 protein: CASTSSGNTIYF
CDR3 DNA: TGTGCCAGCACCTCCTCTGGAAACACCATATATTTT
D gene: -
V gene: TRBV6-5
J gene: TRBJ1-3
clone size: -

CDR3 protein: CSASRRVENSPLHF
CDR3 DNA: TGCAGTGCTAGTCGGAGGGTGGAGAATTCACCCCTCCACTTT
D gene: -
V gene: TRBV20-1
J gene: TRBJ1-6
clone size: -

CDR3 protein: CASSLGTGNNEQFF
CDR3 DNA: TGTGCCAGCAGCTTAGGTACAGGGAACAATGAGCAGTTCTTC
D gene: -
V gene: TRBV7-2
J gene: TRBJ2-1
clone size: -

CDR3 protein: CASSPTGLVTQYF
CDR3 DNA: TGTGCCAGCAGCCCAACCGGGTTAGTGACCCAGTACTTC
D gene: -
V gene: TRBV11-2
J gene: TRBJ2-5
clone size: -

CDR3 protein: CASSYGLVGYTF
CDR3 DNA: TGTGCCAGCAGTTATGGACTGGTTGGCTACACCTTC
D gene: -
V gene: TRBV11-2
J gene: TRBJ1-2
clone size: -

CDR3 protein: CASRDRADTQYF
CDR3 DNA: TGTGCCAGCAGAGACAGGGCGGATACGCAGTATTTT
D gene: TRBD1
V gene: TRBV5-4
J gene: TRBJ2-3
clone size: -

CDR3 protein: CASSWQRDSGNTIYF
CDR3 DNA: TGTGCCAGCAGTTGGCAGAGGGACTCTGGAAACACCATATATTTT
D gene: -
V gene: TRBV6-5
J gene: TRBJ1-3
clone size: once

CDR3 protein: CSASTAGGYEQFF
CDR3 DNA: TGCAGTGCTAGTACAGCGGGGGGTTATGAGCAGTTCTTC
D gene: TRBD2
V gene: TRBV20-1
J gene: TRBJ2-1
clone size: once

CDR3 protein: CASSLSGSGQTQYF
CDR3 DNA: TGTGCCAGCAGCTTATCGGGGAGCGGGCAGACCCAGTACTTC
D gene: -
V gene: TRBV11-2
J gene: TRBJ2-5
clone size: once

CDR3 protein: CAISVDRVEPQHF
CDR3 DNA: TGTGCCATCAGTGTGGACAGGGTGGAGCCCCAGCATTTT
D gene: TRBD1
V gene: TRBV10-3
J gene: TRBJ1-5
clone size: -

CDR3 protein: CASSPPLQASYGYTF
CDR3 DNA: TGTGCCAGCTCACCACCCCTACAGGCCTCCTATGGCTACACCTTC
D gene: -
V gene: TRBV18
J gene: TRBJ1-2
clone size: -

CDR3 protein: CASNKKSTGPNYGYTF
CDR3 DNA: TGTGCCAGCAACAAAAAATCGACAGGGCCGAACTATGGCTACACCTTC
D gene: TRBD1
V gene: TRBV4-2
J gene: TRBJ1-2
clone size: -

CDR3 protein: CASSNDSPRSYNSPLHF
CDR3 DNA: TGTGCCAGCAGCAACGACAGCCCGCGGTCCTATAATTCACCCCTCCACTTT
D gene: -
V gene: TRBV28
J gene: TRBJ1-6
clone size: -

CDR3 protein: CASSLNRAPFYGYTF
CDR3 DNA: TGCGCCAGCAGCCTAAACAGGGCTCCTTTCTATGGCTACACCTTC
D gene: -
V gene: TRBV5-1
J gene: TRBJ1-2
clone size: -